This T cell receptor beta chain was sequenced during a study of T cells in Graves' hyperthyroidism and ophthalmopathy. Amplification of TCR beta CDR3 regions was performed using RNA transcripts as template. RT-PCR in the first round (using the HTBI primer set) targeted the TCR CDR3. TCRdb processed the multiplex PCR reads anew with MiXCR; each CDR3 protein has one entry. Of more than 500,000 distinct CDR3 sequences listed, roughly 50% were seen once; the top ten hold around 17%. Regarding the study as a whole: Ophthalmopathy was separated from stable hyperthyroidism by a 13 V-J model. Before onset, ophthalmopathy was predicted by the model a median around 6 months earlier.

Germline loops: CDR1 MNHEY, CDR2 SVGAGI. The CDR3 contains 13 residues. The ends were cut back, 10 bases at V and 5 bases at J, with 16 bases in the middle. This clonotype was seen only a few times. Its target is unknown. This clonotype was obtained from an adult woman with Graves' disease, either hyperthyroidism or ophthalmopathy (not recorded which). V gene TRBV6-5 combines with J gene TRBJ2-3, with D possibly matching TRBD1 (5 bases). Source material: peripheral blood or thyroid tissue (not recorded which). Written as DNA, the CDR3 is TGTGCCATCAGCCTAGGGGCGAGAGATACGCAGTATTTT. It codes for CAISLGARDTQYF.